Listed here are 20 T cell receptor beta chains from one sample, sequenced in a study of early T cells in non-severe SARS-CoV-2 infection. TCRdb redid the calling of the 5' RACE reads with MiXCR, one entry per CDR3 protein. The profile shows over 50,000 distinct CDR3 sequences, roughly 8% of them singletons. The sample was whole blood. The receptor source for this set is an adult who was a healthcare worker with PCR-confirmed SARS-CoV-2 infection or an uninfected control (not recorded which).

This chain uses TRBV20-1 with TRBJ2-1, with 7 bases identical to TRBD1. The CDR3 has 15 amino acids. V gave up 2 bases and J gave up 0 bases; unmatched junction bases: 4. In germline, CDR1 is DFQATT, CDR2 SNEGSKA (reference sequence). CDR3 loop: CSARKTGNSYNEQFF. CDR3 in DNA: TGCAGTGCTAGAAAGACAGGGAACTCCTACAATGAGCAGTTCTTC.

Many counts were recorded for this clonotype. CDR3 coding DNA: TGTGCCAGTAGGAGCGGGACACTGAACACCGGGGAGCTGTTTTTT. Amino acids: CASRSGTLNTGELFF. This chain connects TRBV19 to TRBJ2-2, with D tentatively TRBD2 (7 bases). V was trimmed by 6 bases and J by 1 base, leaving 12 bases between them. The CDR3 contains 15 residues. CDR1 and CDR2 from the germline V gene are LNHDA and SQIVND (reference sequence).

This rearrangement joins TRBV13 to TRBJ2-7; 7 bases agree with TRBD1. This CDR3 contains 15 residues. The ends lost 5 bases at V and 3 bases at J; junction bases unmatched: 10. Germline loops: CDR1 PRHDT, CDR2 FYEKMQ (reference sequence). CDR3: CASSPSGTADYEQYF. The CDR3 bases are TGTGCCAGCAGCCCGTCCGGGACAGCCGACTACGAGCAGTACTTC.

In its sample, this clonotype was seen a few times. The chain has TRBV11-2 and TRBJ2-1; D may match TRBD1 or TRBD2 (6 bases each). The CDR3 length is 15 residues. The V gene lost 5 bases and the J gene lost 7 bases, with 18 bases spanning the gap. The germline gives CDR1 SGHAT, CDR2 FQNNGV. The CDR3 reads CASSKGGSNRNEQFF. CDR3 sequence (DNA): TGTGCCAGCAGCAAAGGGGGGAGTAATAGGAATGAGCAGTTCTTC.

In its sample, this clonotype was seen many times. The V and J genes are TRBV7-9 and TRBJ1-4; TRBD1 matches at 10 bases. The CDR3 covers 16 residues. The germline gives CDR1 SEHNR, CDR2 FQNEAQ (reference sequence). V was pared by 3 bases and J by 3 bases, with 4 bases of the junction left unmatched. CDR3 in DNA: TGTGCCAGCAGCTTGGGGACAGGGGATCCTAATGAAAAACTGTTTTTT. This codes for CASSLGTGDPNEKLFF.

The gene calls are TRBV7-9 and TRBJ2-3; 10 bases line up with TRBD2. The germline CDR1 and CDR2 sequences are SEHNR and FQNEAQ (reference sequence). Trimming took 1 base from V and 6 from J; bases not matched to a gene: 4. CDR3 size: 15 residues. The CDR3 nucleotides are TGTGCCAGCAGCTTAGAGCGGGGGGGCGCGGATACGCAGTATTTT. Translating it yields CASSLERGGADTQYF.

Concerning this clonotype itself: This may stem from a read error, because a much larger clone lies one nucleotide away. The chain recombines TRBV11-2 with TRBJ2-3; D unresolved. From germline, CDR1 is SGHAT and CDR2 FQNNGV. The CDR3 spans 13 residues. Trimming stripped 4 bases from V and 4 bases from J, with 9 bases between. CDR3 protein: CASSSVTPDTQYF. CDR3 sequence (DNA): TGTGCCAGCAGCTCCGTGACACCAGATACGCAGTATTTT.

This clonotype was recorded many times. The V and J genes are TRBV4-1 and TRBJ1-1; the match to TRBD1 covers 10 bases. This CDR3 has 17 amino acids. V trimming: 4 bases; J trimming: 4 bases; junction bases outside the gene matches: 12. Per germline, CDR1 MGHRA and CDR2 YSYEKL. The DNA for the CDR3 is TGCGCCAGCAGCCTGTACACCCACGGGACAGGGGCCACTGAAGCTTTCTTT. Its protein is CASSLYTHGTGATEAFF.

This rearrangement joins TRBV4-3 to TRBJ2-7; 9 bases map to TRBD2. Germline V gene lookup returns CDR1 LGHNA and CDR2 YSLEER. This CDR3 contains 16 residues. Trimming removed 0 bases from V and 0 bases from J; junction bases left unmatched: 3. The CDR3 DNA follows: TGCGCCAGCAGCCAAGACGCTAGCGGGAACTCCTACGAGCAGTACTTC. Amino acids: CASSQDASGNSYEQYF.

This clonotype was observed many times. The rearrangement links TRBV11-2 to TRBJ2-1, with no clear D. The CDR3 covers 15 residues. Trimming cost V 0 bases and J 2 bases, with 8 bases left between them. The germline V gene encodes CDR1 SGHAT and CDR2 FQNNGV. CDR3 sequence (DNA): TGTGCCAGCAGCTTAGAGCCACTGACCTACAATGAGCAGTTCTTC. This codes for CASSLEPLTYNEQFF.

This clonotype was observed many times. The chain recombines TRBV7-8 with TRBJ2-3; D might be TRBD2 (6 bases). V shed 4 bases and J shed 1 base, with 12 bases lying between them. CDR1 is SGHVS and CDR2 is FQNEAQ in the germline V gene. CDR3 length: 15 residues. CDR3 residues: CASSSPTGGTDTQYF. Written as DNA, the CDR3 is TGTGCCAGCAGCTCCCCAACGGGGGGCACAGATACGCAGTATTTT.

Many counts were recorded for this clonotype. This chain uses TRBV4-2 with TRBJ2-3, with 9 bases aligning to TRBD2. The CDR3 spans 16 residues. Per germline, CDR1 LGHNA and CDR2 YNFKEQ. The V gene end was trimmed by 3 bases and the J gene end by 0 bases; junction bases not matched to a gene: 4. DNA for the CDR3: TGTGCCAGCAGCCAGGGCGGGGGGGCGAGCACAGATACGCAGTATTTT. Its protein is CASSQGGGASTDTQYF.

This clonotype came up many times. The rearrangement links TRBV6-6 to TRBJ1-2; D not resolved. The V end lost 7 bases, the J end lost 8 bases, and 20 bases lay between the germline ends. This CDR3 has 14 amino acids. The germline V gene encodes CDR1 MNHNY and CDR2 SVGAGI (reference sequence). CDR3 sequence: CASIRIRGHAGYTF. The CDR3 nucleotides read TGTGCCAGCATCAGAATTCGCGGGCACGCCGGCTACACCTTC.

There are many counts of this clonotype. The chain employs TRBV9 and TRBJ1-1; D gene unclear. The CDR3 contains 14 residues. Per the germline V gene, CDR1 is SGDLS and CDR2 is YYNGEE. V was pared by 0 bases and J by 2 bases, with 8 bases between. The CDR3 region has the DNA TGTGCCAGCAGCGTAGCTCCCGACAACACTGAAGCTTTCTTT. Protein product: CASSVAPDNTEAFF.

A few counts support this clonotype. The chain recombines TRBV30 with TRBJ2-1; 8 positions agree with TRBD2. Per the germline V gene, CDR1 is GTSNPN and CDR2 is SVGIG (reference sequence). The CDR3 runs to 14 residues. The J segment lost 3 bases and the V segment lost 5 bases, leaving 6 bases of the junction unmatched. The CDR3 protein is CAWSGTSFYNEQFF. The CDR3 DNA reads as TGTGCCTGGTCCGGGACTAGTTTCTACAATGAGCAGTTCTTC.

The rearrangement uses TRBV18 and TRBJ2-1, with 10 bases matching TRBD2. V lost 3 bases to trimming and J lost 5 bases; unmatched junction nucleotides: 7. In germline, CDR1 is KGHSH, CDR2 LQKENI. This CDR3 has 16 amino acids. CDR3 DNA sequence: TGTGCCAGCTCACCGAGGGGGCTAGCGGGAGACAATGAGCAGTTCTTC. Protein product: CASSPRGLAGDNEQFF.

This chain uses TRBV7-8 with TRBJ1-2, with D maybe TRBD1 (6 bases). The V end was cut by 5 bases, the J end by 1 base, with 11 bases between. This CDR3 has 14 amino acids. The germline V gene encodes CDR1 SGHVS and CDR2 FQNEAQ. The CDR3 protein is CASSRDTINYGYTF. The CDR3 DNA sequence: TGTGCCAGCAGCCGGGACACCATTAACTATGGCTACACCTTC.

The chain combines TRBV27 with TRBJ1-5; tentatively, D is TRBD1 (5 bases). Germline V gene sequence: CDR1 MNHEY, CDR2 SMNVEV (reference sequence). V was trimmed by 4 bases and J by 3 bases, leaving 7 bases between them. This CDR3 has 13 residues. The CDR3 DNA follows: TGTGCCAGCAGTTGGGGGAACAATCAGCCCCAGCATTTT. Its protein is CASSWGNNQPQHF.

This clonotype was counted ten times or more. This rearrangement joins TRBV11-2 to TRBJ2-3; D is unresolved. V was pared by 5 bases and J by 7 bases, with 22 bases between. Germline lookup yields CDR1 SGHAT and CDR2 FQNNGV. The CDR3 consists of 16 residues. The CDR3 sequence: CASSQRFPRGRHTQYF. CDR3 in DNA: TGTGCCAGCAGCCAACGCTTCCCGCGAGGAAGACATACGCAGTATTTT.

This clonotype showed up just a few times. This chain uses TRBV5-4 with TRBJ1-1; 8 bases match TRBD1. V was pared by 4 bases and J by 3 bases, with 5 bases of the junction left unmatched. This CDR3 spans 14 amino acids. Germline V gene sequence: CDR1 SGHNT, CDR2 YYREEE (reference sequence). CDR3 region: CASSIGQGDTEAFF. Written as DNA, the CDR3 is TGTGCCAGCAGCATAGGACAGGGCGACACTGAAGCTTTCTTT.